A selection of T cell receptor beta chains follows, all from one sample in a study of cytomegalovirus exposure and HLA in healthy donors. This table comes from immunoSEQ multiplex PCR, and its TCRdb copy is limited to in-frame clones, with some not included. The record lists 150,000 to 200,000 clones, of which the ten most abundant hold under 2.5%. What was sequenced was PBMCs. The receptors originated from a man aged 25-40 years in good health and CMV-seronegative. Both conserved end residues are part of each CDR3. D genes are given only for firm matches.

len: 18; j_gene: TRBJ2-6; v_gene: TRBV10-3; d_gene: NA; CDR3aa: CATRPSGTRVSGANVLTF; CDR3nt: TGTGCCACCCGACCGTCCGGGACTCGTGTCTCTGGGGCCAACGTCCTGACTTTC
len: 18; j_gene: TRBJ2-7; v_gene: TRBV4-1; d_gene: NA; CDR3aa: CASSPALRLTRPTYEQYF; CDR3nt: TGCGCCAGCAGCCCAGCCTTGCGGTTAACTAGGCCTACTTACGAGCAGTACTTC
len: 11; j_gene: TRBJ1-2; v_gene: TRBV6-5; d_gene: NA; CDR3aa: CASSFRGGYTF; CDR3nt: TGTGCCAGCAGTTTCCGAGGCGGCTACACCTTC
len: 16; j_gene: TRBJ2-7; v_gene: TRBV7-9; d_gene: TRBD1; CDR3aa: CASSLTPGQGTYEQYF; CDR3nt: TGTGCCAGCAGCCTAACTCCGGGACAGGGAACCTACGAGCAGTACTTC
len: 14; j_gene: TRBJ1-1; v_gene: TRBV7-3; d_gene: TRBD1; CDR3aa: CASSLGQGYTEAFF; CDR3nt: TGTGCCAGCAGCCTAGGACAGGGGTACACTGAAGCTTTCTTT
len: 17; j_gene: TRBJ2-1; v_gene: TRBV7-2; d_gene: TRBD2; CDR3aa: CASSLGVAGTSYNEQFF; CDR3nt: TGTGCCAGCAGCTTAGGGGTAGCGGGAACCTCCTACAATGAGCAGTTCTTC
len: 15; j_gene: TRBJ2-7; v_gene: TRBV4-3; d_gene: NA; CDR3aa: CASSSTAGLSYEQYF; CDR3nt: TGCGCCAGCAGCTCAACCGCGGGACTGTCCTACGAGCAGTACTTC
len: 14; j_gene: TRBJ2-1; v_gene: TRBV29-1; d_gene: TRBD2; CDR3aa: CSVGGGSSYNEQFF; CDR3nt: TGCAGCGTTGGGGGGGGGAGCTCCTACAATGAGCAGTTCTTC
len: 15; j_gene: TRBJ2-7; v_gene: TRBV5-1; d_gene: TRBD2; CDR3aa: CASSSTSGVGYEQYF; CDR3nt: TGCGCCAGCAGCTCTACTAGCGGGGTAGGGTACGAGCAGTACTTC
len: 13; j_gene: TRBJ1-1; v_gene: TRBV14; d_gene: TRBD1; CDR3aa: CASSLWTGSEAFF; CDR3nt: TGTGCCAGCAGCCTATGGACAGGCAGTGAAGCTTTCTTT
len: 14; j_gene: TRBJ1-4; v_gene: TRBV5-1; d_gene: TRBD1; CDR3aa: CASSAGQGREKLFF; CDR3nt: TGCGCCAGCAGCGCCGGACAGGGGCGGGAAAAACTGTTTTTT
len: 15; j_gene: TRBJ2-7; v_gene: TRBV6-5; d_gene: NA; CDR3aa: CASSALPGLTYEQYF; CDR3nt: TGTGCCAGCAGCGCCCTACCGGGACTCACCTACGAGCAGTACTTC
len: 14; j_gene: TRBJ2-1; v_gene: TRBV12-5; d_gene: NA; CDR3aa: CASGLGDRLNEQFF; CDR3nt: TGTGCTAGTGGTTTGGGCGATCGTTTGAATGAGCAGTTCTTC
len: 13; j_gene: TRBJ2-3; v_gene: TRBV28; d_gene: NA; CDR3aa: CASSSGTTDTQYF; CDR3nt: TGTGCCAGCAGTTCCGGGACAACAGATACGCAGTATTTT